The present T cell receptor (beta chain) was sequenced within a study of blood T cell repertoires in COVID-19. On the study more broadly: Sources were T cells, B-cell-depleted T cells, or PBMCs; the material itself was cDNA or gDNA.

TCRdb's copy holds only in-frame clones and misses some; the assay was immunoSEQ multiplex PCR. This table holds under 150,000 clones, about 88% found once. The sample was peripheral blood. The sequence was collected from a human donor in a cohort sampled during active COVID-19.

In nucleotides, the CDR3 is TGTGCCAGCAGCCTGGGGACAGGGGCGAGGACTGAAGCTTTCTTT. Amino acids: CASSLGTGARTEAFF. The rearrangement links TRBV11-1 to TRBJ1-1; 10 bases map to TRBD1. The length of the CDR3 is 15 residues. Trimming removed 5 bases from V and 5 bases from J; junction bases left unmatched: 8. CDR1 and CDR2 from the germline V gene are SGHAT and FQDESV (reference sequence). The complete variable domain, with remaining parts taken from reference TRBV11-1 and TRBJ1-1, reads EAEVAQSPRYKITEKSQAVAFWCDPISGHATLYWYRQILGQGPELLVQFQDESVVDDSQLPKDRFSAERLKGVDSTLKIQPAELGDSAMYLCASSLGTGARTEAFFGQGTRLTVV.